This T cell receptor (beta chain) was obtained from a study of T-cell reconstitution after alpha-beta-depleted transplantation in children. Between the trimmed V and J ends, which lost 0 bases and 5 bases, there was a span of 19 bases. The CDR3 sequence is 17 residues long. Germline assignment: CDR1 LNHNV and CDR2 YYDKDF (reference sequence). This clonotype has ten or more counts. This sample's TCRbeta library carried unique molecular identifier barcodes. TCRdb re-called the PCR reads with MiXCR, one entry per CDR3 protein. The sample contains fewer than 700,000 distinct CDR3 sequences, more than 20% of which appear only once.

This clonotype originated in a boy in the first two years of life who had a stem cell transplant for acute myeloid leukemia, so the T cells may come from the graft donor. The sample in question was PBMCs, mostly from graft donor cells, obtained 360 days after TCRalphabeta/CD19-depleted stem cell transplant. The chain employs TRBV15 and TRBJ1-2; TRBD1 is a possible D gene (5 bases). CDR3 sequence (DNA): TGTGCCACCAGCAGAGATAAGGGAGCAGGGCCGGGATATGGCTACACCTTC. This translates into CATSRDKGAGPGYGYTF. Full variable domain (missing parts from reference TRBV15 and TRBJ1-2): DAMVIQNPRYQVTQFGKPVTLSCSQTLNHNVMYWYQQKSSQAPKLLFHYYDKDFNNEADTPDNFQSRRPNTSFCFLDIRSPGLGDTAMYLCATSRDKGAGPGYGYTFGSGTRLTVV.